These 9 T cell receptor beta chains were all obtained from the same sample, sequenced in a study of T cells in Graves' hyperthyroidism and ophthalmopathy. The CDR3 regions of TCR beta were amplified from RNA transcripts. A set of HTBI primers served as the primers for a first-round RT-PCR of the TCR CDR3. MiXCR was run by TCRdb on the multiplex PCR reads, yielding one entry per CDR3 protein. This sample has about 560,000 distinct CDR3 sequences, with approximately 16% found just once. The sequenced sample was blood. These receptor sequences come from a young woman with Graves' hyperthyroidism.

This chain joins TRBV14 and TRBJ2-6; a weak D match, TRBD2 (5 bases). Per germline, CDR1 SGHDN and CDR2 FVKESK. Trimming took 0 bases from V and 0 from J, leaving 18 bases between them. The CDR3 is 20 amino acids. DNA for the CDR3: TGTGCCAGCAGCCAAGATCTCGAGGGCGTCAATCCCTCTGGGGCCAACGTCCTGACTTTC. Translated, it gives CASSQDLEGVNPSGANVLTF.

This clonotype was detected ten times or more. CDR3 loop: CASSLARAHYNEQFF. CDR3 nucleotide sequence: TGTGCCAGCAGCTTAGCGCGGGCCCACTACAATGAGCAGTTCTTC. The gene calls are TRBV11-1 and TRBJ2-1, with a tentative D call TRBD2 (5 bases). CDR1 is SGHAT, CDR2 FQDESV, per germline (reference sequence). Between the trimmed V and J ends, which lost 0 bases and 3 bases, there was a span of 9 bases. The CDR3 contains 15 residues.

This clonotype showed up many times. The V and J genes are TRBV11-2 and TRBJ2-1; D not resolved. Per germline, CDR1 SGHAT and CDR2 FQNNGV. V lost 6 bases and J 10 bases, leaving 10 bases between the germline ends. The CDR3 is 11 residues long. The CDR3: CASSESWEQFF. CDR3 DNA sequence: TGTGCCAGCAGTGAAAGCTGGGAGCAGTTCTTC.

The gene calls are TRBV3-1 and TRBJ1-6, with no clear D. The CDR3 sequence is 14 residues long. V gave up 1 base and J gave up 7 bases, with 8 bases separating them. CDR1 is LGHDT, CDR2 YNNKEL, per germline (reference sequence). In nucleotides, the CDR3 is TGTGCCAGCAGCCAAGGGGAAGGGAATTCACCCCTCCACTTT. Translation gives CASSQGEGNSPLHF.

This clonotype turned up a few times. The CDR3 loop reads CASSLEAGLAYNEQFF. CDR3 sequence (DNA): TGTGCCAGCAGCTTGGAGGCGGGACTAGCATACAATGAGCAGTTCTTC. The chain combines TRBV5-4 with TRBJ2-1; 9 nucleotides line up with TRBD2. CDR1 SGHNT and CDR2 YYREEE come from the germline V gene (reference sequence). The CDR3 loop spans 16 amino acids. The J segment lost 4 bases and the V segment lost 0 bases, leaving 5 bases of the junction unmatched.

This clonotype came up many times. The chain links TRBV7-8 to TRBJ2-1; TRBD1 is a possible D gene (5 bases). The germline gives CDR1 SGHVS, CDR2 FQNEAQ. The V gene lost 1 base and the J gene lost 2 bases, with 6 bases spanning the gap. This CDR3 is 14 amino acids long. The CDR3 sequence: CASSLGGTYNEQFF. In nucleotides, the CDR3 is TGTGCCAGCAGCTTAGGGGGCACCTACAATGAGCAGTTCTTC.

V is TRBV5-6 and J is TRBJ1-4; D perhaps matches TRBD1 (6 bases). There are 15 residues in the CDR3. Germline CDR1 and CDR2: SGHDT and YYEEEE. The V end was cut by 4 bases, the J end by 8 bases, with 18 bases between. CDR3 DNA: TGTGCCAGCAGCCCTCCGGGACACGAGACGGAAAAACTGTTTTTT. Translating gives CASSPPGHETEKLFF.

In regard to this clonotype: One end of the junction fails to match germline, which may point to a read error. V is TRBV12-3 or TRBV12-4 and J is TRBJ1-3; D is unclear. The CDR3 has 13 residues. CDR3 sequence: CACSLQTGNTIYF. DNA for the CDR3: TGTGCCTGCAGTTTGCAGACTGGAAACACCATATATTTT.

There are a few counts of this clonotype. The junction differs from germline at one of its ends, possibly a read error. The V and J genes are TRBV11-3 and TRBJ2-1; no clear D. The CDR3 extends over 12 amino acids. Looked up from germline, CDR1 is SGHNT and CDR2 is YENEEA. The CDR3 region is CASSFVENGQFF. Written as DNA, the CDR3 is TGTGCCAGCAGCTTTGTAGAAAATGGGCAGTTCTTC. The full variable domain, in which reference TRBV11-3 and TRBJ2-1 provide the parts outside the CDR3, is EAGVVQSPRYKIIEKKQPVAFWCNPISGHNTLYWYLQNLGQGPELLIRYENEEAVDDSQLPKDRFSAERLKGVDSTLKIQPAELGDSAVYLCASSFVENGQFFGPGTRLTVL.